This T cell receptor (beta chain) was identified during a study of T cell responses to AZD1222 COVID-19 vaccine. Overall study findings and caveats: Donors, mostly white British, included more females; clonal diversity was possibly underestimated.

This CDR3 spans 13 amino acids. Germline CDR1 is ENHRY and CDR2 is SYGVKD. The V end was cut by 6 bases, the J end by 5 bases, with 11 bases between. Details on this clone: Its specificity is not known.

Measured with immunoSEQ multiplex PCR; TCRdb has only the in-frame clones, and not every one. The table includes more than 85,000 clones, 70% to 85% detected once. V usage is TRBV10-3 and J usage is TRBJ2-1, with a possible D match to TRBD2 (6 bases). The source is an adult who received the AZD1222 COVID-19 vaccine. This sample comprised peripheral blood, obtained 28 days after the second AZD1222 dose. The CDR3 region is CAIRPGLDNEQFF. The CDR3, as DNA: TGTGCCATCAGACCGGGACTTGACAATGAGCAGTTCTTC.